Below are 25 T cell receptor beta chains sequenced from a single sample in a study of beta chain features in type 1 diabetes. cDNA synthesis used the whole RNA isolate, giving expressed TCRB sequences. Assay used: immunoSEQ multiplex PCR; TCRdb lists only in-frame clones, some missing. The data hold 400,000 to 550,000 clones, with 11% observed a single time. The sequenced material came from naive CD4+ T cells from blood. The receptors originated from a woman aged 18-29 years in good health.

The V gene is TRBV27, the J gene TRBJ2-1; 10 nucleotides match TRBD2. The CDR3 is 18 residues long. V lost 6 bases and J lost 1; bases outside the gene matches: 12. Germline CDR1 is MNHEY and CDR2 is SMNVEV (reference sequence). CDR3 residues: CASSIRLAGAGSYNEQFF. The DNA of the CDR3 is TGTGCCAGCAGCATTCGTCTAGCGGGAGCGGGGTCCTACAATGAGCAGTTCTTC.

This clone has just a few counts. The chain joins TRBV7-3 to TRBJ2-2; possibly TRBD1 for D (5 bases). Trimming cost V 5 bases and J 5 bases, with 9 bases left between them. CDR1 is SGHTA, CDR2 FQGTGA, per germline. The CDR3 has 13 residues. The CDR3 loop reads CASSQGVTGELFF. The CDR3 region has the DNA TGTGCCAGCAGCCAAGGGGTTACCGGGGAGCTGTTTTTT.

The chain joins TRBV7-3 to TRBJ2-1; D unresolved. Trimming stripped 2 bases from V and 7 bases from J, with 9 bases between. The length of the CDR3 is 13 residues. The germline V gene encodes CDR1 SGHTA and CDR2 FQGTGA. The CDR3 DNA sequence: TGTGCCAGCAGCTTATTCGATAGGAATGAGCAGTTCTTC. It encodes CASSLFDRNEQFF.

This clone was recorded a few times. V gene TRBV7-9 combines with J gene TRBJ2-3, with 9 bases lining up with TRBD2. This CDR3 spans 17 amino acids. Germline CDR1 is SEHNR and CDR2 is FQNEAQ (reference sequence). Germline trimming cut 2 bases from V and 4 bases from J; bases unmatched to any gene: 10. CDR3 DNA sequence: TGTGCCAGCAGCTTAAGTTCGTCTGGACTAGCGCCAGATACGCAGTATTTT. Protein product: CASSLSSSGLAPDTQYF.

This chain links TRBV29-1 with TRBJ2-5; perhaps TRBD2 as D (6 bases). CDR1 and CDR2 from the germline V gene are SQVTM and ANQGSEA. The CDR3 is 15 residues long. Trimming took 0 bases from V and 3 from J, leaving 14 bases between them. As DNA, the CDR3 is TGCAGCGTTGAAGAATCGCGGGGTATAAAAGAGACCCAGTACTTC. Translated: CSVEESRGIKETQYF.

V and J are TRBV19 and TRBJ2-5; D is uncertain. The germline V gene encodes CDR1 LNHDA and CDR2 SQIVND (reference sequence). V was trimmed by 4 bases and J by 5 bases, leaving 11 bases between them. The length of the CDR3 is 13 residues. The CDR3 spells CASSRVTYETQYF. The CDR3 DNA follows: TGTGCCAGTAGTAGGGTGACTTATGAGACCCAGTACTTC.

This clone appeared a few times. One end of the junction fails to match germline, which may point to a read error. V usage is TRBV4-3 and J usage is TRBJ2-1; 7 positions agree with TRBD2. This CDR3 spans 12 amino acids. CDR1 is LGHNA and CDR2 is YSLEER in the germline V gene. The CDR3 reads CASSQGAGVYLF. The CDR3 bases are TGCGCCAGCAGCCAAGGGGCGGGAGTTTACCTCTTC.

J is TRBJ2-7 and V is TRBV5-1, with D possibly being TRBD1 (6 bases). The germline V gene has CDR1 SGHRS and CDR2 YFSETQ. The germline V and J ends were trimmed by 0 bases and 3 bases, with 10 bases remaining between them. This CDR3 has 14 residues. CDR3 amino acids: CASSLGTGYYEQYV. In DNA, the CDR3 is TGCGCCAGCAGCTTGGGCACAGGGTACTACGAGCAGTACGTC.

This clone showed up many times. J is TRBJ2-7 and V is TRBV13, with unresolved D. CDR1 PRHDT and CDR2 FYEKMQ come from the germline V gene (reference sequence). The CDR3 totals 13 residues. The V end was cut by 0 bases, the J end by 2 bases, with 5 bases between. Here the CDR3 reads CASSLGLTYEQYF. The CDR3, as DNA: TGTGCCAGCAGCTTAGGGCTTACCTACGAGCAGTACTTC.

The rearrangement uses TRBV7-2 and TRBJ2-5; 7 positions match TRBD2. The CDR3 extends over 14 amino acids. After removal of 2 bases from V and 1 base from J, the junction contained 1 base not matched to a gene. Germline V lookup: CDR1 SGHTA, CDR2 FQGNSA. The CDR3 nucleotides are TGTGCCAGCAGCTTACAGCGGGGCCAAGAGACCCAGTACTTC. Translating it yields CASSLQRGQETQYF.

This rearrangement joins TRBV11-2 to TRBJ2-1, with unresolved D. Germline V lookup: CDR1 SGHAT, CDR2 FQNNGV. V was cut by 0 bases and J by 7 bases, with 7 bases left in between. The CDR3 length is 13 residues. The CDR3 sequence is CASSLDRENEQFF. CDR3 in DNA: TGTGCCAGCAGCTTAGATCGAGAGAATGAGCAGTTCTTC.

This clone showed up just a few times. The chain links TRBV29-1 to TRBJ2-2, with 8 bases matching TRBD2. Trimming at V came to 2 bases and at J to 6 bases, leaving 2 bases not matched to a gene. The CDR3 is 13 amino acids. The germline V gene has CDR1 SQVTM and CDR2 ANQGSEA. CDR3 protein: CSVEKTSAGELFF. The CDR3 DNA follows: TGCAGCGTTGAAAAGACTAGCGCCGGGGAGCTGTTTTTT.

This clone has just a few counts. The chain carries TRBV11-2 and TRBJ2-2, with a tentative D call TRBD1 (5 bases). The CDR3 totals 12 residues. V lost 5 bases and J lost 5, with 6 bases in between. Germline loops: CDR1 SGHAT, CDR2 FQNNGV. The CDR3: CASSPGTGELFF. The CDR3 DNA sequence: TGTGCCAGCAGCCCAGGGACCGGGGAGCTGTTTTTT. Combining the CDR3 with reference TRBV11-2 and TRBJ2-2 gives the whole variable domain EAGVAQSPRYKIIEKRQSVAFWCNPISGHATLYWYQQILGQGPKLLIQFQNNGVVDDSQLPKDRFSAERLKGVDSTLKIQPAKLEDSAVYLCASSPGTGELFFGEGSRLTVL.

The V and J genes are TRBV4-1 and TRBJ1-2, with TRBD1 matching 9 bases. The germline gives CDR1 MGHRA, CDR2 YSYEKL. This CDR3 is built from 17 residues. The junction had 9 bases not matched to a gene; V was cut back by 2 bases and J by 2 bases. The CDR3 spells CASSQNPGQGGNYGYTF. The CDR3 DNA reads TGCGCCAGCAGCCAAAACCCGGGACAGGGTGGAAACTATGGCTACACCTTC.

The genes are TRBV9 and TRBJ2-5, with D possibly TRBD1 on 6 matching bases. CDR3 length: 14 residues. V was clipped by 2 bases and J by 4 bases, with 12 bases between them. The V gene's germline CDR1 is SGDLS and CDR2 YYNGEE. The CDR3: CASSVEGTRETQYF. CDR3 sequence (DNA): TGTGCCAGCAGCGTCGAAGGGACACGAGAGACCCAGTACTTC.

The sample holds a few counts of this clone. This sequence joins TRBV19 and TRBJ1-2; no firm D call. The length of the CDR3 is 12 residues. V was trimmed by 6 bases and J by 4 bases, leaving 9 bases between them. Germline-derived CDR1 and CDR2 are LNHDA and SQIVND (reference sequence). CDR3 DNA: TGTGCCAGTAGCGCGACAACCTATGGCTACACCTTC. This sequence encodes CASSATTYGYTF. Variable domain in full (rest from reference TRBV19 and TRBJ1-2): DGGITQSPKYLFRKEGQNVTLSCEQNLNHDAMYWYRQDPGQGLRLIYYSQIVNDFQKGDIAEGYSVSREKKESFPLTVTSAQKNPTAFYLCASSATTYGYTFGSGTRLTVV.

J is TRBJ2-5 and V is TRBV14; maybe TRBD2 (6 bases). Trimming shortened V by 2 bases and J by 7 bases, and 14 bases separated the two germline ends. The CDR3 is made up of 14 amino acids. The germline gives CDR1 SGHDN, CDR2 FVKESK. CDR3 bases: TGTGCCAGCAGCCAAACCACGAAAGCGGGGACCCAGTACTTC. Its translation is CASSQTTKAGTQYF.

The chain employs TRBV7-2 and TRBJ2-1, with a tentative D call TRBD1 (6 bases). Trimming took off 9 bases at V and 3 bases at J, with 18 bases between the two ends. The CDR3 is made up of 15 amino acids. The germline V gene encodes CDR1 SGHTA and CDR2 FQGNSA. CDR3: CASLPTGLNYNEQFF. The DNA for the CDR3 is TGTGCCAGTCTCCCTACAGGGTTGAACTACAATGAGCAGTTCTTC. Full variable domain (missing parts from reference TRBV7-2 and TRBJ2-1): GAGVSQSPSNKVTEKGKDVELRCDPISGHTALYWYRQSLGQGLEFLIYFQGNSAPDKSGLPSDRFSAERTGGSVSTLTIQRTQQEDSAVYLCASLPTGLNYNEQFFGPGTRLTVL.

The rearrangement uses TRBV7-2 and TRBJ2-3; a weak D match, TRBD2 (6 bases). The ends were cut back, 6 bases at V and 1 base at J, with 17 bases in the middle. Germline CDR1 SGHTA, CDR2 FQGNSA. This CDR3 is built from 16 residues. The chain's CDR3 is CASRLVGDLGTDTQYF. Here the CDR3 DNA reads TGTGCCAGCAGACTAGTCGGGGACTTAGGCACAGATACGCAGTATTTT.

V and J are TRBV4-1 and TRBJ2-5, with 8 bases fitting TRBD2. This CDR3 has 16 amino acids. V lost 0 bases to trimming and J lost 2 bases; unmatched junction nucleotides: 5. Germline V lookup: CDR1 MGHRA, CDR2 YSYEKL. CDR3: CASSQDHGGVQETQYF. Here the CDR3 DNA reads TGCGCCAGCAGCCAAGATCACGGGGGGGTACAAGAGACCCAGTACTTC.

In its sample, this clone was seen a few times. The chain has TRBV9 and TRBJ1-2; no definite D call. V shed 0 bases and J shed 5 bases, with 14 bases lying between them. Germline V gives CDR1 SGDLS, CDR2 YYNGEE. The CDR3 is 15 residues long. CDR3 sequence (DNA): TGTGCCAGCAGCGTAGAGCCCGCTACCTATTATGGCTACACCTTC. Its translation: CASSVEPATYYGYTF.

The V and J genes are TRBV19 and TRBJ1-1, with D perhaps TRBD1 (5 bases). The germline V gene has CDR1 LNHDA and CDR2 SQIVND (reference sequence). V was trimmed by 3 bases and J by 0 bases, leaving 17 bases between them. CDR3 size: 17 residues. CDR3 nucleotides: TGTGCCAGTAGTATGGGGCGAAAGGGACCGATGAACACTGAAGCTTTCTTT. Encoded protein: CASSMGRKGPMNTEAFF.

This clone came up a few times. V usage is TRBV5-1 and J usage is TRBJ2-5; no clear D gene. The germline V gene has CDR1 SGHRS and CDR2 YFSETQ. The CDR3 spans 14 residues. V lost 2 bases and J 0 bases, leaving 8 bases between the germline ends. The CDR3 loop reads CASSLLSHQETQYF. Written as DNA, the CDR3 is TGCGCCAGCAGCTTACTCTCTCACCAAGAGACCCAGTACTTC.

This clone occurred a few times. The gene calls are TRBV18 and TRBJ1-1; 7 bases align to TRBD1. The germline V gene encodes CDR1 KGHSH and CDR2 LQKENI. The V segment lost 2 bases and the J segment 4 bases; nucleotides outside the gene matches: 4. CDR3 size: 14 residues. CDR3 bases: TGTGCCAGCTCACCAGGTCACAGGGGCACTGAAGCTTTCTTT. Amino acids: CASSPGHRGTEAFF.

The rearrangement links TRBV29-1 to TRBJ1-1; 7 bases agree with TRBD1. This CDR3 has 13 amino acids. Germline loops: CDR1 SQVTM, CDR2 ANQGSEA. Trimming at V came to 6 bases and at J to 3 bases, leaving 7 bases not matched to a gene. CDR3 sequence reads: CSVAGQLDTEAFF. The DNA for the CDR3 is TGCAGCGTAGCGGGACAGTTGGACACTGAAGCTTTCTTT.